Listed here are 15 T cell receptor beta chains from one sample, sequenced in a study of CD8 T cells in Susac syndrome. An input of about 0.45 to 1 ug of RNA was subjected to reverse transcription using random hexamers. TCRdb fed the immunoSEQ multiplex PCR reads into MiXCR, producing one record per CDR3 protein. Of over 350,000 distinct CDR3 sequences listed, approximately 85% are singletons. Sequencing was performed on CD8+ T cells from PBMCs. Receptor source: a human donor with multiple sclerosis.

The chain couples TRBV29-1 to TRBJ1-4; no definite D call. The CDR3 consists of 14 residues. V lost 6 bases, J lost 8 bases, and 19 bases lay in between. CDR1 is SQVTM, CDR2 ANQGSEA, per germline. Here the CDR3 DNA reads TGCAGCGTCTCCGGGAGGGCCTCGGGGGAAAAACTGTTTTTT. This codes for CSVSGRASGEKLFF.

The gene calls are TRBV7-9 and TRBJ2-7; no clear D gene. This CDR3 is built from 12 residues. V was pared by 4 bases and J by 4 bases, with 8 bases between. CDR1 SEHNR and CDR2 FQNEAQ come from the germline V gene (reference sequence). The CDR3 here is CASSSQVYEQYF. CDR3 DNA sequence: TGTGCCAGCAGCTCTCAGGTATACGAGCAGTACTTC.

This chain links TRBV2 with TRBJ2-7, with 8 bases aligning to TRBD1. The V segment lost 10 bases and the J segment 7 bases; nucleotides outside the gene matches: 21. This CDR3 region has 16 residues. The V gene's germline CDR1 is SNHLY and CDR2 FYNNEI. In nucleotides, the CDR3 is TGTGCCATCCTCTCCCCGGGCCAGGGGGCTCTCAGGGAGCAGTACTTC. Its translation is CAILSPGQGALREQYF.

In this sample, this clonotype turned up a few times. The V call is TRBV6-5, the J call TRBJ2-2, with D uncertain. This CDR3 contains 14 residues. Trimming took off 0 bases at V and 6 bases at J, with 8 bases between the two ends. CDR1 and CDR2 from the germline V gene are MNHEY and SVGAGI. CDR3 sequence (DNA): TGTGCCAGCAGTTACTCTTCTGGGGCCGGGGAGCTGTTTTTT. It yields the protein CASSYSSGAGELFF.

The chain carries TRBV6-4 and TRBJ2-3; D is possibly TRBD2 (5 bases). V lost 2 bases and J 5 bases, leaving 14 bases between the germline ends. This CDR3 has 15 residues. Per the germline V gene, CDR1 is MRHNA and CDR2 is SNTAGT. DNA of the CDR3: TGTGCCAGCAGTGACGGGAGAGGGCCGGGAGATACGCAGTATTTT. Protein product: CASSDGRGPGDTQYF.

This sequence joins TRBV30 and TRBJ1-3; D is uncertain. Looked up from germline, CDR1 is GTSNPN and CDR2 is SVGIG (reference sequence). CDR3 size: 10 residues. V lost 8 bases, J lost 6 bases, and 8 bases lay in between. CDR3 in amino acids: CAGGENTIYF. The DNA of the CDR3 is TGTGCCGGCGGGGAAAACACCATATATTTT.

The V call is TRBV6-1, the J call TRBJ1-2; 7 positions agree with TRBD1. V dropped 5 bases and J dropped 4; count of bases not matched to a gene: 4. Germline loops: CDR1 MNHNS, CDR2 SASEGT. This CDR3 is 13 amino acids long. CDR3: CASSPGQVYGYTF. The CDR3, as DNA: TGTGCCAGCAGTCCCGGACAGGTCTATGGCTACACCTTC.

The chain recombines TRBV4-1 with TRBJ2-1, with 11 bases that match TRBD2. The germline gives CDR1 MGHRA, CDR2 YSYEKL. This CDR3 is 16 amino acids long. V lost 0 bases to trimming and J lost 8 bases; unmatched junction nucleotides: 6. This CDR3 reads CASSQDSLAGGHEQFF. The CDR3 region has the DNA TGCGCCAGCAGCCAAGATAGTCTAGCGGGGGGTCATGAGCAGTTCTTC.

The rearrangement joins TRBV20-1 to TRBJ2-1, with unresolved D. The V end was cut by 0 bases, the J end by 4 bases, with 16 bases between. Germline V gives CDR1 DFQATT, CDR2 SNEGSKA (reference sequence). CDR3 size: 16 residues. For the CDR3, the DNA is TGCAGTGCTAGAGATCGGGCACCGACCCGGTACAATGAGCAGTTCTTC. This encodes CSARDRAPTRYNEQFF.

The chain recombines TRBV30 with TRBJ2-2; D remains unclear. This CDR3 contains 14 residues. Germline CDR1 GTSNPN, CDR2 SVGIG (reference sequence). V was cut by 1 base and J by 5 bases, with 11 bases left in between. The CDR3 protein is CAWSGALETGELFF. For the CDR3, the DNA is TGTGCCTGGAGTGGGGCCTTGGAGACCGGGGAGCTGTTTTTT.

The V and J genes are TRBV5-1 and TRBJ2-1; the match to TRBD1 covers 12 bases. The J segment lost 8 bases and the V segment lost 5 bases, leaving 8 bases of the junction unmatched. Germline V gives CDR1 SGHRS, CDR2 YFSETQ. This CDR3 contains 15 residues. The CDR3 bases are TGCGCCAGCAGGGACGGGACAGGGGGCCCGGATGAGCAGTTCTTC. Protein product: CASRDGTGGPDEQFF.

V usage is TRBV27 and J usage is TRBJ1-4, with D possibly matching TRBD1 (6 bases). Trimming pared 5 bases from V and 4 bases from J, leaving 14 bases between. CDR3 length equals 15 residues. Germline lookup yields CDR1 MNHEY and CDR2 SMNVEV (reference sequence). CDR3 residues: CASSPMDRVNEKLFF. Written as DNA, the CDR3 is TGTGCCAGCAGTCCCATGGACAGAGTTAATGAAAAACTGTTTTTT.

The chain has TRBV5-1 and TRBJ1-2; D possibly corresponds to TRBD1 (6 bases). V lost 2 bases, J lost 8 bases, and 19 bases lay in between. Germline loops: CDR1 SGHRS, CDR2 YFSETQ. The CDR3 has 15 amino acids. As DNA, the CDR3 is TGCGCCAGCAGCTTCGGGACGGGGGCTCCCTGGGGCTACACCTTC. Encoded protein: CASSFGTGAPWGYTF.

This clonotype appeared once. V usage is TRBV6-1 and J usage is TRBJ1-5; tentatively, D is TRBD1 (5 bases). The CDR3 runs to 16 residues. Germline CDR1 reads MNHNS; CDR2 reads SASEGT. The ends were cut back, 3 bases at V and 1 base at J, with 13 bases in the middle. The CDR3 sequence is CASSEWGPRSNQPQHF. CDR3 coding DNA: TGTGCCAGCAGTGAGTGGGGACCGAGGAGCAATCAGCCCCAGCATTTT.

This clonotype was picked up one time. CDR3 DNA sequence: TGCAGCGTGCCTGCTAACTATGGCTACACCTTC. Amino acids: CSVPANYGYTF. The chain employs TRBV29-1 and TRBJ1-2; D remains unclear. Germline assignment: CDR1 SQVTM and CDR2 ANQGSEA. V lost 6 bases to trimming and J lost 0 bases, with 5 bases between them. CDR3 length equals 11 residues.